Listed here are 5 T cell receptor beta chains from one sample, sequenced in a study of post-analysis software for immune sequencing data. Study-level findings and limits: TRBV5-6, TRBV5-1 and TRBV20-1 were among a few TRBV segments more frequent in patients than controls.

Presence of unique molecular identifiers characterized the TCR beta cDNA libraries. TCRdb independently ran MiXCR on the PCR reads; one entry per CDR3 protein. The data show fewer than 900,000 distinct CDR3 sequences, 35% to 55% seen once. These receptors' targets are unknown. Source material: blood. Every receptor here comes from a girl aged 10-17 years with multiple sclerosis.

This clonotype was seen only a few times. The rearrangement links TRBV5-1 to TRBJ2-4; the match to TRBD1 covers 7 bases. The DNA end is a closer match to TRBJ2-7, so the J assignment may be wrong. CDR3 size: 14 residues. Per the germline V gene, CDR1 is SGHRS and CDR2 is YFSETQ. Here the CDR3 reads CASSPRDRDYEQYF. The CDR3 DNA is TGCGCCAGCAGCCCACGGGACAGAGACTACGAGCAGTACTTC.

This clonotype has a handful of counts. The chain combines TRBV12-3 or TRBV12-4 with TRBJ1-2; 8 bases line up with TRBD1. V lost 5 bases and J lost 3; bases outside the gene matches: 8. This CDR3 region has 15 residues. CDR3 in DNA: TGTGCCAGCAGTCTCGGACAGGGCACGTACTATGGCTACACCTTC. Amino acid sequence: CASSLGQGTYYGYTF.

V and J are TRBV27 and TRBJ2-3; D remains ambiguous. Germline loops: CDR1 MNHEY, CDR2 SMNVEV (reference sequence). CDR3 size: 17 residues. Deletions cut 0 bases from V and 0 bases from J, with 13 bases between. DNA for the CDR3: TGTGCCAGCAGTTTATCAGCCGGCCGACCCAGCACAGATACGCAGTATTTT. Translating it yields CASSLSAGRPSTDTQYF.

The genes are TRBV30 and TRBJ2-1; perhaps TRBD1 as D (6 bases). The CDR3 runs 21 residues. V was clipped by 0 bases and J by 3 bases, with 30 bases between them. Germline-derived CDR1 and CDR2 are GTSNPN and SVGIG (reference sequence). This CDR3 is CAWSVSLLTGYPSNGYNEQFF. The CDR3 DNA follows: TGTGCCTGGAGTGTATCTCTCCTGACAGGCTATCCTAGTAATGGCTACAATGAGCAGTTCTTC.

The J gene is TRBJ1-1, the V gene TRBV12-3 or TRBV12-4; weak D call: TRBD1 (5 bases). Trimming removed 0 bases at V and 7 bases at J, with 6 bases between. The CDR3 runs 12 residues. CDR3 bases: TGTGCCAGCAGTTTAGCGACAGATGAAGCTTTCTTT. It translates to CASSLATDEAFF.